This T cell receptor (beta chain) stems from a study of T cells in Graves' hyperthyroidism and ophthalmopathy (dated by TCRdb to between 2018 and 2021). For the study in its entirety: Peripheral blood samples were taken at initial diagnosis, before any treatment was given. For training and testing, the 80 to 100 patients in the discovery cohort were randomly divided in a 7:3 ratio. To identify distinguishing TCR V-J signatures, a discovery cohort of 100 patients was used, comprising 43 with Graves' ophthalmopathy and some 57 with stable Graves' hyperthyroidism. Thyroid tissue and blood T-cell repertoires from about 6 Graves' hyperthyroidism patients were also compared in the study. Once sampling was done, hyperthyroidism patients were given methimazole at a starting dose of 30 mg daily, whereas ophthalmopathy patients were given high-dose intravenous methylprednisolone. An independent validation cohort of around 19 hyperthyroidism patients and about 16 patients who later progressed to ophthalmopathy tested prospective prediction of ophthalmopathy. TCR Vbeta CDR3 sequencing of 120 to 150 peripheral blood samples (approximately 44 ophthalmopathy, about 80 hyperthyroidism and some 17 progressor patients) is reported in the paper. Broader findings and caveats from the paper: In validation, the model predicted progression to ophthalmopathy a median of about 6 months before onset, with about 70% sensitivity and roughly 79% specificity. Blood samples also contained most of the expanded thyroid clonotypes (frequency above 0.001), which suggests that blood repertoires may reflect thyroid immune responses. No statistical method was used to fix the sample size in advance, and group allocation was not hidden from the investigators. A 13 V-J signature model separated ophthalmopathy from stable hyperthyroidism, with roughly 88% sensitivity and 81.08% specificity in cross-validation and 80%/75% in testing.

Graves' hyperthyroidism was defined as stable when no progression to ophthalmopathy occurred over 18 months of follow-up. Hyperthyroidism patients were newly diagnosed, with disease duration under 2 months, and aged 18 to 65 years. Any patient with an uncontrolled infection, another autoimmune disease, pregnancy or lactation was excluded. Clinical symptoms, serum thyroxine and TRAb, thyroid ultrasound, and orbital computed tomography formed the basis for the diagnoses. Ficoll-Paque density gradient centrifugation was used to isolate PBMCs from approximately 10 ml of fresh peripheral blood. Total RNA was extracted with Trizol reagent, and quality was checked on an Agilent 2100 Bioanalyzer. The V end loses 3 bases and the J end loses 6 bases, and a stretch of 15 bases separates them. Taken from the germline V gene, the CDR1 and CDR2 loops are SGDLS and YYNGEE. CDR3 length: 15 amino acids, cysteine to phenylalanine. Of all the DNA, just the CDR3 is kept, 45 bases in frame from base 1.

TCR beta CDR3 regions were amplified from RNA transcripts. The TCR CDR3 was subjected to a first round of RT-PCR using the HTBI primer set and the Qiagen OneStep RT-PCR kit. The libraries were constructed in a second round of multiplex PCR and then size-selected and purified. Paired-end sequencing of the libraries was performed with 100 bp reads on an Illumina HiSeq2000. Turning to the authors' computational methods: Raw data were processed with SOAPnuke, discarding reads with adapters, uncalled bases, mean Phred below 15, or no exact constant-primer or identifier match. High-quality paired reads were merged using COPE v1.2.5, and each unique nucleotide sequence was defined as a clonotype. MiTCR v1.1 was used to align clonotypes to the IMGT TRBV, TRBD and TRBJ reference segments. Only V-J combinations with frequency above 0.0001, covering 99% to 99.2% of repertoires, were analysed. The TCS score was defined as the ratio of F50 (clonal expansion) to E x V (chaos), calculated using BLOSUM62-based TCRdist between CDR3 peptides within each V-J. Welch's t-statistics and random forest reduced around 550 V-J features to about 13, which were used in a naive Bayes classifier (R e1071). TCRdb reprocessed the public reads (quality trimming at Q25 with fastp, clone calling with MiXCR) and kept in-frame beta chains. Identical CDR3 protein sequences are pooled into one entry, listed with their most common genes and DNA. V and J calls and clone size were set by TCRdb, not the authors. The sample table holds approximately 590,000 distinct CDR3 sequences, of which 15% to 18% were seen once. The ten largest clones add up to around 7.8% of the sample.

Remarks on this clonotype: Its antigen is still unknown. Per-base qualities were not stored, and no clone one base away is much larger.

Here the chain combines TRBV9 and TRBJ1-4; the D gene is perhaps TRBD1, from 6 matching bases. What was sequenced was blood. The sequence derives from a woman in her twenties or thirties with Graves' hyperthyroidism. DNA sequence: TGTGCCAGCAGCGCCGGGAGGGGGACGGATGAAAAACTGTTTTTT. Its protein is CASSAGRGTDEKLFF.